This TCR beta chain was sequenced in a study of graft-versus-host responses after intestinal transplantation. Study as a whole: Multivisceral, liver-intestinal, or isolated intestinal transplants were received by the recipients.

Trimming stripped 3 bases from V and 7 bases from J, with 12 bases between. The length of the CDR3 is 13 residues. Germline-derived CDR1 and CDR2 are LNHDA and SQIVND (reference sequence). Comment on this clone: Its specificity is unknown.

Study conclusions and caveats: Researchers found peak circulating GvH clone levels linked to early post-transplant HvG declines.

Sequenced by immunoSEQ multiplex PCR; TCRdb stores in-frame clones only, minus some. The top ten clones hold around 0.37% of a sample with about 91,000 clones, under 95% of them seen once. This receptor was identified in a human donor who was the organ donor for an intestinal transplant. This specimen was unstimulated CD4+ T cells sorted from spleen or lymph node cells, taken before transplant. The gene calls are TRBV19 and TRBJ1-1; no clear D gene. The CDR3 loop reads CASSISRTGEAFF. The CDR3 nucleotides read TGTGCCAGTAGTATCTCCAGAACGGGTGAAGCTTTCTTT.